One T cell receptor beta chain is described in this entry. As yet, its antigen is unknown. The data are from a study of cytomegalovirus exposure and HLA in healthy donors. Overall study: A preliminary data release comprised 80 million to 95 million unique TCRs obtained from HLA-typed donors. Findings of the study overall: Investigators reported about 160 TCR beta chains as tied to cytomegalovirus. A later analysis linked a missense variant in DCLRE1C to the trimming of TCR beta V and J genes. The classifier was said to identify cytomegalovirus status with high specificity and sensitivity.

Amplification used 60 Vbeta primers and 13 Jbeta primers. TCRdb's table, derived via immunoSEQ multiplex PCR, lists solely in-frame clones and lacks some. The sample contains approximately 100,000 clones, 69% of which appear only once. Germline trimming cut 9 bases from V and 2 bases from J; bases unmatched to any gene: 5. This CDR3 spans 13 amino acids. Germline V CDR1 and CDR2: WNHNN, SYGVQD (reference sequence). The V gene is TRBV10-1, the J gene TRBJ2-7; 9 bases map to TRBD1. Sequenced: PBMCs. The TCR originated in a female donor in good health and CMV-seronegative. The CDR3 here is CARGQGNTYEQYF. The CDR3 bases are TGCGCCAGGGGACAGGGAAACACCTACGAGCAGTACTTC.